The 13 T cell receptor beta chains below all came from one sample that was sequenced in a study of beta chain features in type 1 diabetes. The whole isolated RNA underwent reverse transcription, so sequencing captured expressed TCRB transcripts. Generated by immunoSEQ multiplex PCR, the TCRdb table keeps only in-frame clones and is missing some. The data hold a few hundred thousand clones, with approximately 11% observed a single time. Sequencing used central memory CD4+ T cells from blood. These receptors all come from a man aged 18 to 30 in good health.

The sample holds many counts of this clone. The chain combines TRBV19 with TRBJ2-1; D gene unclear. The CDR3 runs 16 residues. Between the trimmed V and J ends, which lost 2 bases and 7 bases, there was a span of 18 bases. Germline V gene sequence: CDR1 LNHDA, CDR2 SQIVND (reference sequence). CDR3 bases: TGTGCCAGTAGTATAACAGTTCTTAGGCGTGGGAATGAGCAGTTCTTC. It translates to CASSITVLRRGNEQFF.

This clone was picked up a small number of times. V gene TRBV7-9 combines with J gene TRBJ1-4; tentatively, D is TRBD1 (5 bases). The germline gives CDR1 SEHNR, CDR2 FQNEAQ (reference sequence). V dropped 5 bases and J dropped 0 bases, with 13 bases sitting between them. CDR3 length equals 16 residues. CDR3 region: CASSQAGKATNEKLFF. The CDR3 DNA is TGTGCCAGCAGCCAGGCAGGGAAGGCAACTAATGAAAAACTGTTTTTT.

The J gene is TRBJ2-3, the V gene TRBV2; tentative D call: TRBD2 (5 bases). CDR1 and CDR2 from the germline V gene are SNHLY and FYNNEI. With 7 bases removed from V and 5 bases from J, the gap between germline ends came to 10 bases. The length of the CDR3 is 12 residues. CDR3 residues: CASKDEGDTQYF. CDR3 sequence (DNA): TGTGCCAGCAAGGACGAGGGAGATACGCAGTATTTT.

This clone was seen at least ten times. CDR3 loop: CATGLAGVDEQYF. For the CDR3, the DNA is TGTGCCACCGGGCTGGCTGGGGTAGACGAGCAGTACTTC. V and J are TRBV15 and TRBJ2-7; D is undetermined. Deletions cut 8 bases from V and 5 bases from J, with 16 bases between. The CDR3 is 13 residues long. Germline CDR1 is LNHNV and CDR2 is YYDKDF (reference sequence).

This clone appeared a few times. The chain employs TRBV18 and TRBJ1-1; D is ambiguous. From germline, CDR1 is KGHSH and CDR2 LQKENI. The CDR3 has 14 residues. Trimming cost V 1 base and J 0 bases, with 6 bases left between them. The CDR3 region is CASSPQGVNTEAFF. The CDR3, as DNA: TGTGCCAGCTCACCACAGGGAGTGAACACTGAAGCTTTCTTT.

This clone was seen only a few times. The chain employs TRBV30 and TRBJ1-6; the match to TRBD1 covers 7 bases. J lost 5 bases, V lost 0 bases, and 1 base had no gene match. Germline lookup yields CDR1 GTSNPN and CDR2 SVGIG (reference sequence). The CDR3 consists of 14 residues. This CDR3 is CAWSVGTDNSPLHF. The CDR3 DNA sequence: TGTGCCTGGAGTGTAGGGACAGATAATTCACCCCTCCACTTT.

This chain links TRBV7-9 with TRBJ2-5; 8 nucleotides align to TRBD1. There are 14 residues in the CDR3. V lost 6 bases, J lost 2 bases, and 5 bases stayed unmatched. The V gene's germline CDR1 is SEHNR and CDR2 FQNEAQ (reference sequence). The CDR3 is CASREGTGQETQYF. For the CDR3, the DNA is TGTGCCAGCAGAGAGGGGACAGGACAAGAGACCCAGTACTTC.

This clone was detected a few times. This chain connects TRBV4-3 to TRBJ1-1; 8 positions agree with TRBD1. V was clipped by 0 bases and J by 10 bases; unmatched bases: 4. This CDR3 region has 13 residues. In germline, CDR1 is LGHNA, CDR2 YSLEER. The CDR3 coding sequence is TGCGCCAGCAGCCAAGACAGGGGGCAAGGAGCTTTCTTT. Translating gives CASSQDRGQGAFF.

This clone was counted only a few times. The V and J genes are TRBV6-5 and TRBJ2-7, with TRBD2 as a possible D gene (6 bases). The CDR3 totals 11 residues. Trimming removed 8 bases from V and 6 bases from J, with 11 bases in between. Germline-derived CDR1 and CDR2 are MNHEY and SVGAGI. CDR3 sequence (DNA): TGTGCCAGCTCTGACGGGAGCGAGCAGTACTTC. This gives the protein CASSDGSEQYF.

The rearrangement uses TRBV6-1 and TRBJ2-1; no reliable D call. V lost 6 bases to trimming and J lost 3 bases, with 12 bases between them. The CDR3 contains 14 residues. CDR1 and CDR2 (germline): MNHNS, SASEGT. The CDR3 coding sequence is TGTGCCAGCAGGGAGTTTGCCGGCTACAATGAGCAGTTCTTC. It yields the protein CASREFAGYNEQFF.

Only a few counts were recorded for this clone. The chain carries TRBV5-1 and TRBJ2-7; D may match TRBD1 or TRBD2 (5 bases each). CDR1 is SGHRS, CDR2 YFSETQ, per germline. V lost 5 bases to trimming and J lost 4 bases, with 10 bases between them. The CDR3 loop spans 12 amino acids. The CDR3, as DNA: TGCGCCAGCAGGGGGGAGAAATACGAGCAGTACTTC. Amino acids: CASRGEKYEQYF.

CDR3 coding DNA: TGTGCCTGTACCCGAAAGAAGTCCGGACAGGACGAAGCTTTCTTT. It codes for CACTRKKSGQDEAFF. The chain combines TRBV30 with TRBJ1-1; 7 bases map to TRBD1. V lost 6 bases, J lost 8 bases, and 18 bases stayed unmatched. Germline lookup yields CDR1 GTSNPN and CDR2 SVGIG (reference sequence). This CDR3 comprises 15 residues.

This clone has only a few counts. The rearrangement joins TRBV29-1 to TRBJ2-5; 9 bases match TRBD2. CDR3 length: 16 amino acids. The V segment lost 1 base and the J segment 5 bases; nucleotides outside the gene matches: 11. Per the germline V gene, CDR1 is SQVTM and CDR2 is ANQGSEA. As DNA, the CDR3 is TGCAGCGTTGAAGGGCCGGGCGGGAGGGCCCGGGAGACCCAGTACTTC. Translation: CSVEGPGGRARETQYF.